Listed below are T cell receptor beta chains from one sample, sequenced in a study of control samples from healthy donors and cancer patients. Assay: immunoSEQ multiplex PCR; the TCRdb copy retains only in-frame clones and omits some. This sample carries around 110,000 clones, 80% to 90% of them seen once, and the ten largest clones take around 1.2%. Specimen: PBMCs. These receptors came from a woman in her fifties or sixties with colorectal cancer. Each CDR3 is given with its conserved first and last residue. The D gene is left open where the match is weak. Size is omitted from some rows. Given values are once, few, many or a class for expanded clones.

CDR3 protein: CASSPPLGGSYGYTF
CDR3 DNA: TGTGCCAGCTCACCACCTCTCGGGGGGAGCTATGGCTACACCTTC
J gene: TRBJ1-2
clone size: few
V gene: TRBV18
D gene: .

CDR3 protein: CASRAGTPNNEQFF
CDR3 DNA: TGTGCCAGCAGGGCCGGGACGCCCAACAATGAGCAGTTCTTC
J gene: TRBJ2-1
clone size: .
V gene: TRBV7-9
D gene: .

CDR3 protein: CASIYAENTEAFF
CDR3 DNA: TGTGCCAGCATCTACGCAGAGAACACTGAAGCTTTCTTT
J gene: TRBJ1-1
clone size: once
V gene: TRBV12-3/TRBV12-4
D gene: .

CDR3 protein: CAQRGDGSEGNTIYF
CDR3 DNA: TGTGCCCAAAGGGGAGACGGTTCGGAGGGAAACACCATATATTTT
J gene: TRBJ1-3
clone size: .
V gene: TRBV10-3
D gene: .

CDR3 protein: CASSLGSAYEQYF
CDR3 DNA: TGCGCCAGCAGCTTGGGTAGTGCCTACGAGCAGTACTTC
J gene: TRBJ2-7
clone size: .
V gene: TRBV5-1
D gene: .

CDR3 protein: CASSGGLAGAGEQYF
CDR3 DNA: TGTGCCAGCAGCGGCGGACTAGCGGGAGCCGGGGAGCAGTACTTC
J gene: TRBJ2-7
clone size: .
V gene: TRBV2
D gene: TRBD2

CDR3 protein: CASGKRQGEQFF
CDR3 DNA: TGTGCCAGCGGTAAAAGACAGGGCGAGCAGTTCTTC
J gene: TRBJ2-1
clone size: .
V gene: TRBV2
D gene: TRBD1

CDR3 protein: CASSLAGQGRDNEQFF
CDR3 DNA: TGTGCCAGCAGCTTAGCGGGACAGGGTCGGGACAATGAGCAGTTCTTC
J gene: TRBJ2-1
clone size: once
V gene: TRBV7-8
D gene: TRBD1

CDR3 protein: CASSLLGTQYF
CDR3 DNA: TGTGCCAGCAGCTTATTGGGTACGCAGTATTTT
J gene: TRBJ2-3
clone size: .
V gene: TRBV7-9
D gene: .

CDR3 protein: CAISEATDQPQHF
CDR3 DNA: TGTGCCATCAGTGAGGCGACAGATCAGCCCCAGCATTTT
J gene: TRBJ1-5
clone size: .
V gene: TRBV10-3
D gene: .

CDR3 protein: CSAEGFSGRPF
CDR3 DNA: TGCAGTGCTGAGGGCTTTAGCGGACGGCCGTTT
J gene: TRBJ1-1
clone size: .
V gene: TRBV20-1
D gene: .

CDR3 protein: CASSPHSDPMGQETQYF
CDR3 DNA: TGTGCCAGCAGCCCCCATTCGGACCCAATGGGCCAAGAGACCCAGTACTTC
J gene: TRBJ2-5
clone size: .
V gene: TRBV7-3
D gene: .

CDR3 protein: CASSGTGGPTGELFF
CDR3 DNA: TGTGCCAGCAGCGGGACAGGGGGCCCCACCGGGGAGCTGTTTTTT
J gene: TRBJ2-2
clone size: .
V gene: TRBV6-5
D gene: TRBD1

CDR3 protein: CASSLQTSGDNEQFF
CDR3 DNA: TGTGCCAGCAGCCTCCAGACTAGCGGCGACAATGAGCAGTTCTTC
J gene: TRBJ2-1
clone size: .
V gene: TRBV3-1/TRBV3-2
D gene: TRBD2

CDR3 protein: CAISESSAGTGAGKAFF
CDR3 DNA: TGTGCCATCAGTGAGTCAAGTGCTGGGACAGGGGCCGGGAAAGCTTTCTTT
J gene: TRBJ1-1
clone size: .
V gene: TRBV10-3
D gene: TRBD1

CDR3 protein: CASSGDRGGSSYNSPLHF
CDR3 DNA: TGTGCCAGCAGTGGGGACAGGGGCGGTAGCTCCTATAATTCACCCCTCCACTTT
J gene: TRBJ1-6
clone size: .
V gene: TRBV6-1
D gene: TRBD1

CDR3 protein: CSVGNQQGVTYNEQFF
CDR3 DNA: TGCAGCGTCGGGAATCAACAGGGAGTGACCTACAATGAGCAGTTCTTC
J gene: TRBJ2-1
clone size: .
V gene: TRBV29-1
D gene: .

CDR3 protein: CASSSSTSGGDTQYF
CDR3 DNA: TGTGCCAGCAGCTCCTCGACTAGCGGAGGAGATACGCAGTATTTT
J gene: TRBJ2-3
clone size: once
V gene: TRBV5-4
D gene: TRBD2

CDR3 protein: CASSFQLDTQYF
CDR3 DNA: TGTGCCAGCAGTTTCCAGCTGGATACGCAGTATTTT
J gene: TRBJ2-3
clone size: .
V gene: TRBV12-3/TRBV12-4
D gene: .

CDR3 protein: CASSSPGKADSYEQYF
CDR3 DNA: TGTGCCAGCAGCTCCCCCGGCAAGGCGGACTCCTACGAGCAGTACTTC
J gene: TRBJ2-7
clone size: .
V gene: TRBV7-2
D gene: .

CDR3 protein: CASTDTKVGRSPLHF
CDR3 DNA: TGTGCCAGCACCGACACCAAGGTGGGCAGATCACCCCTCCACTTT
J gene: TRBJ1-6
clone size: .
V gene: TRBV7-9
D gene: .